A selection of T cell receptor beta chains follows, all from one sample in a study of beta chain features in type 1 diabetes. The assay was immunoSEQ multiplex PCR, and TCRdb's table has in-frame clones only and misses some. The sample lists around 170,000 clones, approximately 8.8% occurring once. The sequenced sample consisted of central memory CD4+ T cells from blood. These receptors all stem from a woman between 25 and 40 years old with type 1 diabetes. Each CDR3 is given with its conserved first and last residue. The order of the fields is clone size, V gene, J gene, D gene, CDR3 protein, CDR3 DNA. The D gene is left open where the match is weak. The size of a clone is reported for some rows only, either as once, few or many, or as a class for expanded clones.

abundance: -
v_gene: TRBV6-1
j_gene: TRBJ1-5
d_gene: -
CDR3aa: CASGRSNQPQHF
CDR3nt: TGTGCCAGCGGTCGGAGCAATCAGCCCCAGCATTTT

abundance: many
v_gene: TRBV7-9
j_gene: TRBJ1-4
d_gene: -
CDR3aa: CASSLGRAHEKLFF
CDR3nt: TGTGCCAGCAGCTTAGGCAGGGCCCACGAAAAACTGTTTTTT

abundance: few
v_gene: TRBV19
j_gene: TRBJ1-2
d_gene: -
CDR3aa: CASRPSRSSVVGYTF
CDR3nt: TGTGCCAGTAGACCCTCGCGGTCTTCGGTCGTGGGCTACACCTTC

abundance: -
v_gene: TRBV27
j_gene: TRBJ1-4
d_gene: -
CDR3aa: CASSLIRGDEKLFF
CDR3nt: TGTGCCAGCAGTTTGATCAGGGGTGATGAAAAACTGTTTTTT

abundance: few
v_gene: TRBV30
j_gene: TRBJ2-3
d_gene: TRBD1
CDR3aa: CAWSEGQGSTDTQYF
CDR3nt: TGTGCCTGGAGTGAAGGACAGGGGAGCACAGATACGCAGTATTTT

abundance: few
v_gene: TRBV5-4
j_gene: TRBJ2-5
d_gene: TRBD1
CDR3aa: CASSPSTGGGQETQYF
CDR3nt: TGTGCCAGCAGCCCGTCGACAGGGGGCGGGCAAGAGACCCAGTACTTC

abundance: -
v_gene: TRBV28
j_gene: TRBJ2-1
d_gene: TRBD1
CDR3aa: CASSPGQGADYNEQFF
CDR3nt: TGTGCCAGCAGTCCGGGACAGGGGGCAGACTACAATGAGCAGTTCTTC

abundance: few
v_gene: TRBV11-3
j_gene: TRBJ2-7
d_gene: TRBD1
CDR3aa: CASSPRTTGGEQYF
CDR3nt: TGTGCCAGCAGCCCGCGAACGACAGGGGGCGAGCAGTACTTC

abundance: few
v_gene: TRBV19
j_gene: TRBJ2-1
d_gene: TRBD2
CDR3aa: CASSSGTRGLNEQFF
CDR3nt: TGTGCCAGTAGTTCGGGGACTAGGGGTCTGAATGAGCAGTTCTTC

abundance: few
v_gene: TRBV30
j_gene: TRBJ1-5
d_gene: -
CDR3aa: CAWSVDILGGSNQPQHF
CDR3nt: TGTGCCTGGAGTGTAGACATTTTGGGGGGAAGCAATCAGCCCCAGCATTTT

abundance: -
v_gene: TRBV5-1
j_gene: TRBJ1-2
d_gene: TRBD1
CDR3aa: CASSLGPTGGEDGYTF
CDR3nt: TGCGCCAGCAGCTTGGGCCCTACAGGGGGCGAAGATGGCTACACCTTC

abundance: -
v_gene: TRBV11-3
j_gene: TRBJ2-1
d_gene: -
CDR3aa: CASSLGSGRNNEQFF
CDR3nt: TGTGCCAGCAGCTTAGGATCGGGTCGAAACAATGAGCAGTTCTTC

abundance: few
v_gene: TRBV18
j_gene: TRBJ1-2
d_gene: -
CDR3aa: CASSPGAEVTYGYTF
CDR3nt: TGTGCCAGCTCACCGGGCGCGGAGGTAACCTATGGCTACACCTTC

abundance: few
v_gene: TRBV6-5
j_gene: TRBJ1-1
d_gene: -
CDR3aa: CASHRGVGTEAFF
CDR3nt: TGTGCCAGCCACCGGGGGGTGGGCACTGAAGCTTTCTTT

abundance: few
v_gene: TRBV14
j_gene: TRBJ1-1
d_gene: TRBD1
CDR3aa: CASSRNRGEAFF
CDR3nt: TGTGCCAGCAGCCGCAACAGGGGTGAAGCTTTCTTT

abundance: many
v_gene: TRBV29-1
j_gene: TRBJ1-5
d_gene: -
CDR3aa: CSVSGANQPQHF
CDR3nt: TGCAGCGTCAGTGGGGCCAATCAGCCCCAGCATTTT

abundance: few
v_gene: TRBV2
j_gene: TRBJ2-3
d_gene: -
CDR3aa: CASRARTSNTDTQYF
CDR3nt: TGTGCCAGCAGGGCTAGGACTTCCAACACAGATACGCAGTATTTT

abundance: few
v_gene: TRBV15
j_gene: TRBJ1-5
d_gene: TRBD1
CDR3aa: CATSGTGAHQPQHF
CDR3nt: TGTGCCACCAGCGGGACAGGGGCTCATCAGCCCCAGCATTTT

abundance: -
v_gene: TRBV28
j_gene: TRBJ2-5
d_gene: TRBD1
CDR3aa: CASRSSRDRGKSQYF
CDR3nt: TGTGCCAGCAGATCCAGCCGGGACAGGGGGAAATCCCAGTACTTC

abundance: few
v_gene: TRBV11-2
j_gene: TRBJ2-5
d_gene: TRBD1
CDR3aa: CASSRDRVGVGETQYF
CDR3nt: TGTGCCAGCAGCAGGGACAGGGTGGGAGTGGGGGAGACCCAGTACTTC

abundance: few
v_gene: TRBV4-1
j_gene: TRBJ1-5
d_gene: -
CDR3aa: CASRRTTGNQPQHF
CDR3nt: TGCGCCAGCAGACGTACAACAGGGAATCAGCCCCAGCATTTT

abundance: -
v_gene: TRBV9
j_gene: TRBJ2-5
d_gene: TRBD2
CDR3aa: CASSPPGRVETQYF
CDR3nt: TGTGCCAGCAGCCCCCCTGGGAGGGTGGAGACCCAGTACTTC

abundance: -
v_gene: TRBV5-1
j_gene: TRBJ2-5
d_gene: -
CDR3aa: CASSPQGKETQYF
CDR3nt: TGCGCCAGCAGCCCTCAGGGTAAAGAGACCCAGTACTTC

abundance: few
v_gene: TRBV6-5
j_gene: TRBJ2-7
d_gene: TRBD1
CDR3aa: CASSLVQGGSYEQYF
CDR3nt: TGTGCCAGCAGTCTCGTACAGGGGGGATCCTACGAGCAGTACTTC

abundance: few
v_gene: TRBV7-9
j_gene: TRBJ2-1
d_gene: TRBD2
CDR3aa: CASSGGLALYNEQFF
CDR3nt: TGTGCCAGCAGCGGGGGACTAGCCCTCTACAATGAGCAGTTCTTC

abundance: few
v_gene: TRBV14
j_gene: TRBJ2-3
d_gene: -
CDR3aa: CASSQSIGTDTQYF
CDR3nt: TGTGCCAGCAGCCAGTCTATCGGCACAGATACGCAGTATTTT

abundance: -
v_gene: TRBV9
j_gene: TRBJ2-7
d_gene: -
CDR3aa: CASSRGRSEQYF
CDR3nt: TGTGCCAGCAGCAGGGGCAGGTCCGAGCAGTACTTC

abundance: few
v_gene: TRBV18
j_gene: TRBJ1-1
d_gene: -
CDR3aa: CASSPYQGTEAFF
CDR3nt: TGTGCCAGCTCACCGTATCAGGGAACTGAAGCTTTCTTT